The text below deals with one T cell receptor (beta chain). The antigen is not known. Among the roughly 120 subjects of the validation cohort, separate from the approximately 700-subject first cohort, were the donors. The data derive from a study of cytomegalovirus exposure and HLA in healthy donors. Notes on the study in general: In vitro testing confirmed a few CMV-associated chains as specific for CMV antigens. The study put under 200 TCR beta chains on its list as cytomegalovirus-associated.

Clones were read by immunoSEQ multiplex PCR, and TCRdb kept only the in-frame ones, dropping some. This sample has tens of thousands of clones, with around 97% found just once. This CDR3 has 16 amino acids. Germline values: CDR1 SNHLY, CDR2 FYNNEI. V shed 5 bases, J shed 3 bases, and the junction held 12 bases outside the gene matches. Sample: PBMCs. The rearrangement joins TRBV2 to TRBJ1-1, with TRBD1 matching over 7 bases. The TCR originated in a woman under 30 in good health and CMV-seropositive. The CDR3 reads CASSNSGGDSHTEAFF. Here the CDR3 DNA reads TGTGCCAGCAGTAACTCCGGGGGGGACAGTCACACTGAAGCTTTCTTT.